This section outlines one TCR beta chain sequence together with its context. The sample originates from a study of shared clonotypes between healthy human individuals. There are 16 residues in the CDR3. V was pared by 0 bases and J by 0 bases, with 11 bases between. Assay: immunoSEQ multiplex PCR; the TCRdb copy retains only in-frame clones and omits some. The repertoire holds 2 million to 2.5 million clones, approximately 95% seen once, with roughly 0.13% in the top ten. The chain links TRBV6-7 to TRBJ1-2, with D unclear. TRBV6-7 is an ORF, with its function uncertain. The source of this sequence is a man aged 18 to 35 in good health. The sequenced sample consisted of naive CD4+ T cells sorted from blood. The subset denotes: CD45RA+ positively selected. This CDR3 is CASSYSTLGTNYGYTF. The CDR3 DNA reads as TGTGCCAGCAGTTACTCGACCCTCGGGACTAACTATGGCTACACCTTC.